A selection of T cell receptor beta chains follows, all from one sample in a study of OX40 agonist ivuxolimab in advanced cancers. Method: immunoSEQ multiplex PCR; TCRdb's copy keeps in-frame clones and lacks some. The repertoire consists of around 100,000 clones, with around 90% occurring once and the leading ten covering 0.15% to 0.2%. Sequencing was performed on CD4+ or CD8+ T cells sorted from blood, taken in a trial of the OX40 agonist ivuxolimab. The receptor set was obtained from an adult with an advanced solid tumor such as melanoma, head and neck, liver or kidney cancer. The CDR3 runs from the conserved cysteine through the conserved F or W. A D gene is named only where the DNA matches it firmly. Only part of the rows carry a size: once, few, many, or a class if the clone is expanded.

D: TRBD2
size: -
V: TRBV9
J: TRBJ2-5
CDR3: CASSVDGLAGVLETQYF
DNA: TGTGCCAGCAGCGTAGATGGACTAGCGGGAGTGTTGGAGACCCAGTACTTC

D: -
size: -
V: TRBV11-2
J: TRBJ2-5
CDR3: CASSLGPGETQYF
DNA: TGTGCCAGCAGCTTAGGCCCCGGAGAGACCCAGTACTTC

D: TRBD2
size: -
V: TRBV5-4
J: TRBJ2-3
CDR3: CASSRLAGGNTDTQYF
DNA: TGTGCCAGCAGCCGACTAGCGGGGGGAAACACAGATACGCAGTATTTT

D: -
size: -
V: TRBV18
J: TRBJ2-5
CDR3: CASSADSHGVETQYF
DNA: TGTGCCAGCTCGGCCGATTCTCATGGGGTGGAGACCCAGTACTTC

D: -
size: -
V: TRBV9
J: TRBJ2-7
CDR3: CASSVGTSHYEQYF
DNA: TGTGCCAGCAGCGTCGGGACAAGTCACTACGAGCAGTACTTC

D: -
size: -
V: TRBV28
J: TRBJ1-6
CDR3: CASSLRTVIYNSPLHF
DNA: TGTGCCAGCAGTCTCCGGACGGTGATCTATAATTCACCCCTCCACTTT

D: -
size: few
V: TRBV6-6
J: TRBJ2-7
CDR3: CASSLRGSFWYF
DNA: TGTGCCAGCAGTCTCAGGGGATCCTTTTGGTACTTC

D: TRBD1
size: -
V: TRBV25-1
J: TRBJ1-1
CDR3: CAGRQGLNTEAFF
DNA: TGTGCCGGCAGACAGGGATTGAACACTGAAGCTTTCTTT

D: -
size: -
V: TRBV6-5
J: TRBJ1-1
CDR3: CASSYWPKRVNTEAFF
DNA: TGTGCCAGCAGTTACTGGCCCAAACGAGTGAACACTGAAGCTTTCTTT

D: TRBD1
size: -
V: TRBV5-4
J: TRBJ1-1
CDR3: CASSKNTGGNTEAFF
DNA: TGTGCCAGCAGCAAAAATACAGGGGGGAACACTGAAGCTTTCTTT

D: -
size: -
V: TRBV5-4
J: TRBJ2-3
CDR3: CASSRGPAPPDTQYF
DNA: TGTGCCAGCAGCAGGGGTCCAGCCCCCCCAGATACGCAGTATTTT

D: TRBD2
size: -
V: TRBV9
J: TRBJ2-3
CDR3: CASSVRTSGRHLDTQYF
DNA: TGTGCCAGCAGCGTTAGGACTAGCGGGAGGCATTTAGATACGCAGTATTTT

D: -
size: -
V: TRBV5-6
J: TRBJ2-1
CDR3: CASSLVGGPNNEQFF
DNA: TGTGCCAGCAGCTTAGTCGGAGGGCCGAACAATGAGCAGTTCTTC

D: -
size: -
V: TRBV28
J: TRBJ2-7
CDR3: CASSSPIAPRSYEQYF
DNA: TGTGCCAGCAGTTCTCCTATAGCCCCAAGATCCTACGAGCAGTACTTC

D: -
size: -
V: TRBV15
J: TRBJ2-7
CDR3: CATSRDRGRVYEQYF
DNA: TGTGCCACCAGCAGAGATCGAGGTAGAGTCTACGAGCAGTACTTC

D: -
size: once
V: TRBV5-1
J: TRBJ1-2
CDR3: CASRKDSNYGYTF
DNA: TGCGCCAGCAGAAAGGACAGTAACTATGGCTACACCTTC

D: -
size: -
V: TRBV5-1
J: TRBJ1-1
CDR3: CASSLVLNTEAFF
DNA: TGCGCCAGCAGCTTGGTTCTGAACACTGAAGCTTTCTTT

D: TRBD1
size: -
V: TRBV28
J: TRBJ1-5
CDR3: CASSFLRGQGNQPQHF
DNA: TGTGCCAGCAGTTTTCTCCGGGGACAGGGGAATCAGCCCCAGCATTTT

D: TRBD2
size: -
V: TRBV5-4
J: TRBJ2-7
CDR3: CASSLVLVGTSGLYEQYF
DNA: TGTGCCAGCAGCTTGGTATTGGTGGGGACTAGCGGCCTCTACGAGCAGTACTTC

D: TRBD2
size: -
V: TRBV27
J: TRBJ2-1
CDR3: CASSLRLAGGYNEQFF
DNA: TGTGCCAGCAGTCTCAGACTAGCGGGAGGCTACAATGAGCAGTTCTTC

D: -
size: -
V: TRBV9
J: TRBJ1-4
CDR3: CASSVGGKVGEKLFF
DNA: TGTGCCAGCAGCGTAGGGGGGAAAGTAGGTGAAAAACTGTTTTTT

D: -
size: once
V: TRBV7-2
J: TRBJ1-1
CDR3: CASSGKSRGHGNTEAFF
DNA: TGTGCCAGCAGCGGTAAGAGTCGGGGGCACGGGAACACTGAAGCTTTCTTT

D: -
size: -
V: TRBV28
J: TRBJ2-7
CDR3: CASSLQQQYF
DNA: TGTGCCAGCAGTTTGCAGCAGCAGTACTTC

D: TRBD2
size: once
V: TRBV7-2
J: TRBJ2-1
CDR3: CASSTSGGLDEQFF
DNA: TGTGCCAGCAGCACTAGCGGGGGGTTGGATGAGCAGTTCTTC

D: -
size: few
V: TRBV9
J: TRBJ2-3
CDR3: CASRGGATDTQYF
DNA: TGTGCCAGCCGAGGGGGGGCCACAGATACGCAGTATTTT

D: -
size: once
V: TRBV13
J: TRBJ2-1
CDR3: CASSLGPLGTTPNNEQFF
DNA: TGTGCCAGCAGCTTAGGTCCTTTGGGGACCACGCCTAACAATGAGCAGTTCTTC

D: -
size: -
V: TRBV5-1
J: TRBJ2-7
CDR3: CASSLASAGHEQYF
DNA: TGCGCCAGCAGCTTGGCCTCCGCGGGGCACGAGCAGTACTTC

D: -
size: -
V: TRBV18
J: TRBJ1-2
CDR3: CASSLGLGLYGYTF
DNA: TGTGCCAGCTCTCTGGGCTTGGGACTATATGGCTACACCTTC

D: -
size: -
V: TRBV7-3
J: TRBJ1-1
CDR3: CASSLRGVGTEAFF
DNA: TGTGCCAGCAGCTTACGGGGAGTTGGCACTGAAGCTTTCTTT

D: -
size: -
V: TRBV7-3
J: TRBJ1-5
CDR3: CASSLEYNQPQHF
DNA: TGTGCCAGCAGCCTCGAGTACAATCAGCCCCAGCATTTT

D: -
size: once
V: TRBV4-1
J: TRBJ1-3
CDR3: CASSLTEGVSSGNTIYF
DNA: TGCGCCAGCAGCCTTACCGAGGGGGTTTCCTCTGGAAACACCATATATTTT

D: TRBD2
size: -
V: TRBV9
J: TRBJ2-1
CDR3: CASSVGTSGSYNEQFF
DNA: TGTGCCAGCAGCGTAGGGACTAGCGGGAGCTACAATGAGCAGTTCTTC

D: -
size: once
V: TRBV27
J: TRBJ2-6
CDR3: CASSLAGVTSGANVLTF
DNA: TGTGCCAGCAGTTTAGCAGGGGTCACCTCTGGGGCCAACGTCCTGACTTTC

D: TRBD1
size: -
V: TRBV6-5
J: TRBJ1-6
CDR3: CASSVTGVSPLHF
DNA: TGTGCCAGCAGCGTCACAGGGGTTTCACCCCTCCACTTT